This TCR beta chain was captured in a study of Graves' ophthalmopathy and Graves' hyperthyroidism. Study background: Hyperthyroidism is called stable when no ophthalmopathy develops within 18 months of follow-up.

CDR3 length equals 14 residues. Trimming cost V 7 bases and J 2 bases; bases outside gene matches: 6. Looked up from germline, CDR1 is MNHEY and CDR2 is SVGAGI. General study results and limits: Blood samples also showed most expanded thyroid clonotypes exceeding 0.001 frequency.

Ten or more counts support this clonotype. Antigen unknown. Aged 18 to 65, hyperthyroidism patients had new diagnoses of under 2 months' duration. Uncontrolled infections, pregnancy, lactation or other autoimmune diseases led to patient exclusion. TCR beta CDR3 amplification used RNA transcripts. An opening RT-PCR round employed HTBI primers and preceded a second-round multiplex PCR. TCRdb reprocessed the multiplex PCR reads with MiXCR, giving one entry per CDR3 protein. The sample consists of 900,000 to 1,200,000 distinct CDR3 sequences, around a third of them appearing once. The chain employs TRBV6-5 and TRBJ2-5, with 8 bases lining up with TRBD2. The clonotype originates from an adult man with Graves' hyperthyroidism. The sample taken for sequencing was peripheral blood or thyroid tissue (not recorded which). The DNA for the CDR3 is TGTGCCAGCATGCGGGGGGCATTTCAAGAGACCCAGTACTTC. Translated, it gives CASMRGAFQETQYF.